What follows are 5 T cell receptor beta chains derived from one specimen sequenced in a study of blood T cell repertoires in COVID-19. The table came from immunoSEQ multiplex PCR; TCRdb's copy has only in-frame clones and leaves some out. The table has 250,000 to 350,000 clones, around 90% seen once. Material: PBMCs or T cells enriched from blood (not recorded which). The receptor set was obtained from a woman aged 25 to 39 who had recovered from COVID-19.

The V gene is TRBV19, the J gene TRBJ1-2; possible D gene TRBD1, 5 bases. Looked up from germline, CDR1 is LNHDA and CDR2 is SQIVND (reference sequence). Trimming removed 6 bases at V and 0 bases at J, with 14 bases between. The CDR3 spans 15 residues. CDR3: CASRQDRSANYGYTF. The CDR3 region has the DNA TGTGCCAGTAGACAAGACAGATCAGCTAACTATGGCTACACCTTC.

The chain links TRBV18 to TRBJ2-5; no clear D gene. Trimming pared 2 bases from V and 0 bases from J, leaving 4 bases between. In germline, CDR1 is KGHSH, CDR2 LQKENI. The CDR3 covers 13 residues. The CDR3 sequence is CASSPVYQETQYF. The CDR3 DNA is TGTGCCAGCTCACCAGTCTACCAAGAGACCCAGTACTTC. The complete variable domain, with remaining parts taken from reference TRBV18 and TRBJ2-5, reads NAGVMQNPRHLVRRRGQEARLRCSPMKGHSHVYWYRQLPEEGLKFMVYLQKENIIDESGMPKERFSAEFPKEGPSILRIQQVVRGDSAAYFCASSPVYQETQYFGPGTRLLVL.

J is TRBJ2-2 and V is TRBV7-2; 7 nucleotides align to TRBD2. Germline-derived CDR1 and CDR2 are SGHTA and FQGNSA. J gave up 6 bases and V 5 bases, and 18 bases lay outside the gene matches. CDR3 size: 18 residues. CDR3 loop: CASSGTMAGRSWAGELFF. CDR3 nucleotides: TGTGCCAGCAGCGGGACTATGGCAGGGCGAAGCTGGGCCGGGGAGCTGTTTTTT. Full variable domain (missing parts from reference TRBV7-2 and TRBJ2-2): GAGVSQSPSNKVTEKGKDVELRCDPISGHTALYWYRQSLGQGLEFLIYFQGNSAPDKSGLPSDRFSAERTGGSVSTLTIQRTQQEDSAVYLCASSGTMAGRSWAGELFFGEGSRLTVL.

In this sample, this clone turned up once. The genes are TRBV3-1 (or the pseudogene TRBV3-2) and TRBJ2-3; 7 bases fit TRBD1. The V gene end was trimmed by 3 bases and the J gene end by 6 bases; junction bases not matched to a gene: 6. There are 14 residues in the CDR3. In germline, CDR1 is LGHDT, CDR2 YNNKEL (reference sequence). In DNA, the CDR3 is TGTGCCAGCAGCCAGACAGGGAGTGTGGATACGCAGTATTTT. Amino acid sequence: CASSQTGSVDTQYF.

CDR3 in amino acids: CASSLGGRSSGANVLTF. The DNA for the CDR3 is TGTGCCAGCAGCTTAGGCGGGAGGAGCTCTGGGGCCAACGTCCTGACTTTC. J is TRBJ2-6 and V is TRBV7-2; 8 nucleotides align to TRBD2. Germline CDR1 is SGHTA and CDR2 is FQGNSA. CDR3 length: 17 amino acids. Trimming removed 1 base from V and 0 bases from J; junction bases left unmatched: 2.